The clone carrying this TCR beta chain was observed a few times. Only in-frame clones appear in the TCRdb table, and some are missing; sequencing was by immunoSEQ multiplex PCR. The sample includes approximately 270,000 clones, approximately 88% of them seen just once. This specimen belongs to a study of blood T cell repertoires in COVID-19. Germline loops: CDR1 WSHSY, CDR2 SAAADI. The V gene lost 0 bases and the J gene lost 8 bases, with 8 bases spanning the gap. The CDR3 spans 13 residues. The source is a man aged 45-65 years with acute or convalescent COVID-19. Sequencing used peripheral blood. This chain links TRBV10-2 with TRBJ2-1, with D uncertain. For the CDR3, the DNA is TGCGCCAGCAGTGAGTCGCCGACTTATGAGCAGTTCTTC. Its translation: CASSESPTYEQFF.